Below, one T cell receptor (beta chain) is given with its context. Its antigen is currently unknown. The data stem from a study of T cells and Merkel cell carcinoma outcomes. Sequencing was performed with immunoSEQ multiplex PCR; in TCRdb, only in-frame clones are kept and a portion is missing. The sample holds some 6,500 clones; less than 95% are singletons and the top ten take around 2.7%. The CDR3 extends over 16 amino acids. In germline, CDR1 is LGHNA, CDR2 YSLEER. V lost 0 bases and J lost 1, with 12 bases in between. Study-level findings and limits: Reportedly, T-cell repertoire with density predicts Merkel cell carcinoma outcomes.

This chain joins TRBV4-3 and TRBJ1-1; the D gene is possibly TRBD1 (6 bases). This sequence originates from a human donor with Merkel cell carcinoma. The sample taken for sequencing was tumor tissue from Merkel cell carcinoma. The CDR3 nucleotides are TGCGCCAGCAGCCAAGATCTGGGAGGGGGGAACACTGAAGCTTTCTTT. It yields the protein CASSQDLGGGNTEAFF.